This T cell receptor (beta chain) was identified in a study of cytomegalovirus exposure and HLA in healthy donors. Study summary: Ancestry clustering placed about 80% of 300 to 400 genotyped donors in the Caucasian-associated cluster. The study's findings and limits: Excluded were some V segments that proved indistinguishable, including TRBV6-2 and TRBV6-3.

Remarks on this clone: Its target is not known.

Primers included in the PCR were 60 Vbeta and 13 Jbeta primers. Produced via immunoSEQ multiplex PCR; TCRdb's table is partial and in-frame only. The table has some 160,000 clones, 84% seen once. The germline V and J ends were trimmed by 0 bases and 3 bases, with 9 bases remaining between them. Per germline, CDR1 MNHEY and CDR2 SVGAGI. This CDR3 is built from 16 residues. Healthy people donating bone marrow made up the donors. The chain uses TRBV6-5 and TRBJ1-6; no reliable D call. This receptor was obtained from a man in his fifties in good health and CMV-seropositive. Sequencing was done on a sample of PBMCs. CDR3 sequence reads: CASSYSPGDYNSPLHF. The CDR3 DNA is TGTGCCAGCAGTTACTCACCGGGAGACTATAATTCACCCCTCCACTTT.